These 14 T cell receptor beta chains came from one sample sequenced in a study of blood T cell repertoires in COVID-19. Sequencing used immunoSEQ multiplex PCR; TCRdb keeps in-frame clones, though not all of them. This sample has 400,000 to 550,000 clones, with nearly 90% found just once. The specimen was PBMCs or T cells enriched from blood (not recorded which). The receptors come from a woman between 18 and 30 years old with acute COVID-19.

The chain uses TRBV28 and TRBJ1-5; the D gene is possibly TRBD1 (6 bases). V dropped 2 bases and J dropped 6 bases, with 8 bases sitting between them. The CDR3 length is 13 residues. CDR1 and CDR2 (germline): MDHEN, SYDVKM. CDR3 nucleotides: TGTGCCAGCAGTTTACGGGGGGCTCAGCCCCAGCATTTT. Protein sequence: CASSLRGAQPQHF.

The J gene is TRBJ1-1, the V gene TRBV9, with D tentatively TRBD1 (6 bases). The CDR3 is made up of 16 amino acids. V was shortened by 0 bases and J by 3 bases, with 15 bases between the two germline ends. Germline lookup yields CDR1 SGDLS and CDR2 YYNGEE. The CDR3 region is CASSVGGGDFDTEAFF. The CDR3 nucleotides are TGTGCCAGCAGCGTAGGAGGGGGGGATTTCGACACTGAAGCTTTCTTT.

The sample holds one count of this clone. The V gene is TRBV19, the J gene TRBJ2-2; 7 bases match TRBD1. The germline CDR1 and CDR2 sequences are LNHDA and SQIVND (reference sequence). V lost 3 bases, J lost 4 bases, and 8 bases stayed unmatched. The CDR3 totals 16 residues. The CDR3 here is CASSITGASGTGELFF. DNA for the CDR3: TGTGCCAGTAGTATTACAGGGGCCTCTGGCACCGGGGAGCTGTTTTTT.

This clone was seen just once. The chain links TRBV2 to TRBJ1-1; 7 bases agree with TRBD1. J lost 10 bases, V lost 5 bases, and 7 bases had no gene match. The CDR3 is made up of 12 amino acids. Germline V CDR1 and CDR2: SNHLY, FYNNEI. CDR3 region: CASSLGQLGAFF. CDR3 nucleotide sequence: TGTGCCAGCAGTTTGGGACAGCTAGGAGCTTTCTTT.

The rearrangement joins TRBV5-4 to TRBJ1-1; D gene uncertain. Trimming removed 4 bases from V and 0 bases from J, with 7 bases in between. There are 13 residues in the CDR3. Looked up from germline, CDR1 is SGHNT and CDR2 is YYREEE (reference sequence). CDR3 nucleotide sequence: TGTGCCAGCAGCCCGCGGATGAACACTGAAGCTTTCTTT. Protein product: CASSPRMNTEAFF.

The chain has TRBV28 and TRBJ1-5; the D is unclear. Germline CDR1 is MDHEN and CDR2 is SYDVKM. The CDR3 sequence is 17 residues long. V gave up 4 bases and J gave up 4 bases, with 20 bases separating them. CDR3 residues: CASSYHSIEVRNQPQHF. In DNA form, the CDR3 reads TGTGCCAGCAGTTACCATTCCATAGAGGTACGGAATCAGCCCCAGCATTTT.

The chain has TRBV27 and TRBJ2-1; 7 bases are shared with TRBD2. There are 13 residues in the CDR3. Germline CDR1 reads MNHEY; CDR2 reads SMNVEV (reference sequence). Trimming took 5 bases from V and 10 from J; bases not matched to a gene: 8. Here the CDR3 reads CASSIPGLSEQFF. Here the CDR3 DNA reads TGTGCCAGCAGTATACCGGGACTATCGGAGCAGTTCTTC.

The rearrangement joins TRBV30 to TRBJ1-1, with TRBD1 identical over 8 bases. Germline CDR1 reads GTSNPN; CDR2 reads SVGIG (reference sequence). The CDR3 loop spans 15 amino acids. The trim removed 2 bases at V and 11 bases at J, leaving 16 bases unmatched. The CDR3 DNA reads TGTGCCTGGAGTCCGAAGACAGGGGCCCGGGAACGGGCTTTCTTT. Residues: CAWSPKTGARERAFF.

The CDR3 region has the DNA TGTGCCAGTAGTACATCCGGGACTAGATCCCTCAAGTGGTCCTACGAGCAGTACTTC. Amino acids: CASSTSGTRSLKWSYEQYF. The V call is TRBV19, the J call TRBJ2-7; TRBD2 matches at 8 bases. Germline-derived CDR1 and CDR2 are LNHDA and SQIVND (reference sequence). The CDR3 consists of 19 residues. J was trimmed by 1 base and V by 4 bases; bases with no gene match: 18.

The chain recombines TRBV29-1 with TRBJ1-1; D is ambiguous. The CDR3 spans 10 residues. V was clipped by 6 bases and J by 3 bases, with 5 bases between them. CDR1 SQVTM and CDR2 ANQGSEA come from the germline V gene. The CDR3 nucleotides are TGCAGCGTCCGGGACACTGAAGCTTTCTTT. This gives the protein CSVRDTEAFF.

The chain combines TRBV5-5 with TRBJ2-4, with TRBD2 as a possible D gene (6 bases). The CDR3 totals 14 residues. The V gene lost 4 bases and the J gene lost 1 base, with 9 bases spanning the gap. Germline lookup yields CDR1 SGHKS and CDR2 YYEKEE (reference sequence). The CDR3 DNA is TGTGCCAGCAGCCCGGGGGTTGCCAAAAACATTCAGTACTTC. This sequence encodes CASSPGVAKNIQYF. The full variable domain, completed using reference TRBV5-5 and TRBJ2-4, is DAGVTQSPTHLIKTRGQQVTLRCSPISGHKSVSWYQQVLGQGPQFIFQYYEKEERGRGNFPDRFSARQFPNYSSELNVNALLLGDSALYLCASSPGVAKNIQYFGAGTRLSVL.

This clone occurred once. This same CDR3 is encoded by further DNA sequences in the sample. V gene TRBV27 combines with J gene TRBJ1-2; 9 bases agree with TRBD1. V gave up 5 bases and J gave up 5 bases; unmatched junction bases: 3. The CDR3 consists of 13 residues. Germline V CDR1 and CDR2: MNHEY, SMNVEV (reference sequence). The CDR3 region is CASSPGTGYGYTF. The CDR3 DNA sequence: TGTGCCAGCAGTCCTGGGACAGGGTATGGCTACACCTTC.

The chain joins TRBV4-3 to TRBJ1-4; D ambiguous. The germline V gene encodes CDR1 LGHNA and CDR2 YSLEER. This CDR3 has 14 residues. Deletions cut 0 bases from V and 6 bases from J, with 8 bases between. CDR3 in amino acids: CASSQDSFDEKLFF. The CDR3, as DNA: TGCGCCAGCAGCCAAGATAGCTTCGATGAAAAACTGTTTTTT.

This clone showed up just a few times. V usage is TRBV2 and J usage is TRBJ2-7; D might be TRBD2 (5 bases). The CDR3 consists of 13 residues. Trimming took 7 bases from V and 2 from J, leaving 12 bases between them. Germline V gene lookup returns CDR1 SNHLY and CDR2 FYNNEI. CDR3 sequence (DNA): TGTGCCAGCACCTACGGGGTAACCTACGAGCAGTACTTC. It yields the protein CASTYGVTYEQYF.